The 25 T cell receptor beta chains below come from one sample, sequenced in a study of early T cells in non-severe SARS-CoV-2 infection. Each CDR3 protein is one row after TCRdb ran MiXCR on the 5' RACE reads. In the table there are some 96,000 distinct CDR3 sequences, roughly 9.6% of which are singletons. Here the sequenced sample was whole blood, taken at baseline. The receptors originated from an adult who was a healthcare worker with PCR-confirmed SARS-CoV-2 infection or an uninfected control (not recorded which).

This clonotype was seen a few times. The V call is TRBV6-1, the J call TRBJ1-5, with a weak D call TRBD1 (6 bases). Looked up from germline, CDR1 is MNHNS and CDR2 is SASEGT. The CDR3 contains 13 residues. V lost 2 bases to trimming and J lost 4 bases, with 6 bases between them. CDR3 sequence: CASSETGNQPQHF. DNA of the CDR3: TGTGCCAGCAGTGAAACAGGGAATCAGCCCCAGCATTTT.

This clonotype showed up just a few times. The chain combines TRBV24-1 with TRBJ2-2, with 8 bases fitting TRBD1. Unmatched junction bases numbered 8, after V lost 0 bases and J lost 3 bases. Germline values: CDR1 KGHDR, CDR2 SFDVKD. CDR3 length: 18 amino acids. This CDR3 is CATSDLGGTGYYTGELFF. The CDR3 coding sequence is TGTGCCACCAGTGATTTGGGTGGGACAGGCTATTACACCGGGGAGCTGTTTTTT.

This clonotype has at least ten counts. The rearrangement joins TRBV12-5 to TRBJ2-1; 7 bases match TRBD1. Germline CDR1 reads LGHNT; CDR2 reads FRNRAP. The J segment lost 7 bases and the V segment lost 3 bases, leaving 9 bases of the junction unmatched. The CDR3 runs to 15 residues. The CDR3 DNA reads TGTGCTAGTGGTTTATCGCGGGCACAGGGGAATGAGCAGTTCTTC. Translation gives CASGLSRAQGNEQFF.

This chain connects TRBV11-2 to TRBJ1-4; D uncertain. Trimming removed 4 bases at V and 3 bases at J, with 9 bases between. The CDR3 extends over 14 amino acids. Looked up from germline, CDR1 is SGHAT and CDR2 is FQNNGV. The CDR3 sequence is CASSSTDSNEKLFF. For the CDR3, the DNA is TGTGCCAGCAGCTCCACGGACTCTAATGAAAAACTGTTTTTT.

There are a few counts of this clonotype. The chain is built from TRBV11-2 and TRBJ2-1; D possibly matches TRBD1 or TRBD2 (5 bases each). V shed 4 bases and J shed 6 bases, with 16 bases lying between them. The V gene's germline CDR1 is SGHAT and CDR2 FQNNGV. The CDR3 has 15 amino acids. The CDR3 sequence: CASSSRAGLANEQFF. CDR3 DNA: TGTGCCAGCAGCTCACGAGCAGGGCTAGCCAATGAGCAGTTCTTC.

This clonotype was seen a few times. The J gene is TRBJ1-6, the V gene TRBV18, with 11 bases aligning to TRBD1. Germline CDR1 reads KGHSH; CDR2 reads LQKENI. V lost 2 bases to trimming and J lost 9 bases; unmatched junction nucleotides: 6. The CDR3 has 16 amino acids. The CDR3 region has the DNA TGTGCCAGCTCACCAGCTGGACAGGGGGCGCTTTCACCCCTCCACTTT. It is translated as CASSPAGQGALSPLHF.

This clonotype has a count of ten or more. This chain connects TRBV11-2 to TRBJ1-1, with D tentatively TRBD1 (5 bases). The V end lost 1 base, the J end lost 2 bases, and 8 bases lay between the germline ends. CDR1 is SGHAT and CDR2 is FQNNGV in the germline V gene. The CDR3 is 14 residues long. The CDR3 DNA is TGTGCCAGCAGCTTAGGCGGGGGTAACACTGAAGCTTTCTTT. Encoded protein: CASSLGGGNTEAFF.

This clonotype appeared a few times. The chain links TRBV7-9 to TRBJ2-3; 8 bases are a match to TRBD1. J lost 2 bases, V lost 8 bases, and 6 bases had no gene match. The CDR3 totals 14 residues. Per the germline V gene, CDR1 is SEHNR and CDR2 is FQNEAQ (reference sequence). CDR3 residues: CASLRTGITDTQYF. The CDR3 DNA reads as TGTGCCAGCCTCCGGACAGGGATCACAGATACGCAGTATTTT.

This clonotype turned up a few times. The chain combines TRBV3-1 with TRBJ2-3; no definite D call. The CDR3 has 13 residues. V lost 6 bases to trimming and J lost 1 base, with 8 bases between them. Germline assignment: CDR1 LGHDT and CDR2 YNNKEL (reference sequence). This CDR3 is CASRPDGTDTQYF. CDR3 coding DNA: TGTGCCAGCAGACCGGACGGCACAGATACGCAGTATTTT.

This clonotype came up a few times. This chain uses TRBV10-1 with TRBJ1-5; D remains ambiguous. The CDR3 consists of 13 residues. Trimming left V 0 bases short and J 7 bases short, with 7 bases between. Germline loops: CDR1 WNHNN, CDR2 SYGVQD (reference sequence). CDR3 region: CASSESLQQPQHF. CDR3 DNA: TGCGCCAGCAGTGAGTCGCTACAACAGCCCCAGCATTTT.

V gene TRBV7-8 combines with J gene TRBJ1-6; D perhaps matches TRBD1 (6 bases). This CDR3 is 14 amino acids long. The V end lost 5 bases, the J end lost 7 bases, and 12 bases lay between the germline ends. CDR1 SGHVS and CDR2 FQNEAQ come from the germline V gene. CDR3 DNA: TGTGCCAGCAGCCCTGGGGGGCTGAATTCACCCCTCCACTTT. Protein product: CASSPGGLNSPLHF.

This clonotype was seen a handful of times. V is TRBV29-1 and J is TRBJ2-3, with 7 positions matching TRBD2. The CDR3 has 16 amino acids. Trimming removed 1 base from V and 0 bases from J; junction bases left unmatched: 7. Germline V gene lookup returns CDR1 SQVTM and CDR2 ANQGSEA. CDR3 in amino acids: CSVEVSGETSTDTQYF. CDR3 nucleotides: TGCAGCGTTGAAGTAAGCGGGGAAACTAGCACAGATACGCAGTATTTT.

This clonotype appeared many times. The V and J genes are TRBV7-2 and TRBJ2-7; D unclear. Trimming took 1 base from V and 2 from J, leaving 12 bases between them. Germline V gene lookup returns CDR1 SGHTA and CDR2 FQGNSA. The CDR3 is 15 amino acids. The CDR3 loop is CASSLGPRPTYEQYF. CDR3 in DNA: TGTGCCAGCAGCTTAGGGCCCAGGCCAACCTACGAGCAGTACTTC. The complete variable domain, with remaining parts taken from reference TRBV7-2 and TRBJ2-7, reads GAGVSQSPSNKVTEKGKDVELRCDPISGHTALYWYRQSLGQGLEFLIYFQGNSAPDKSGLPSDRFSAERTGGSVSTLTIQRTQQEDSAVYLCASSLGPRPTYEQYFGPGTRLTVT.

The chain carries TRBV5-1 and TRBJ2-1, with 10 positions matching TRBD1. V shed 0 bases and J 8 bases; nucleotides not matched to a gene: 5. The CDR3 has 15 amino acids. Germline V CDR1 and CDR2: SGHRS, YFSETQ. CDR3 in DNA: TGCGCCAGCAGCTTGGAGGGACAGGGGCTCCATGAGCAGTTCTTC. This sequence encodes CASSLEGQGLHEQFF.

At least ten counts were recorded for this clonotype. The gene calls are TRBV2 and TRBJ2-1, with 10 nucleotides matching TRBD2. Germline trimming cut 4 bases from V and 3 bases from J; bases unmatched to any gene: 3. Germline CDR1 reads SNHLY; CDR2 reads FYNNEI. CDR3 length: 15 amino acids. CDR3 nucleotide sequence: TGTGCCAGCAGTGGGACTAGCGGCCACTACAATGAGCAGTTCTTC. It yields the protein CASSGTSGHYNEQFF.

This clonotype was picked up many times. The J gene is TRBJ2-7, the V gene TRBV4-1, with D possibly being TRBD1 (5 bases). The CDR3 totals 15 residues. Germline loops: CDR1 MGHRA, CDR2 YSYEKL. Trimming stripped 4 bases from V and 4 bases from J, with 17 bases between. CDR3 bases: TGCGCCAGCAGCCTAGCCTCGTGGACACAGTACGAGCAGTACTTC. Amino acid sequence: CASSLASWTQYEQYF.

V and J are TRBV7-9 and TRBJ2-3; 13 bases are shared with TRBD2. Germline-derived CDR1 and CDR2 are SEHNR and FQNEAQ (reference sequence). V was clipped by 4 bases and J by 0 bases; unmatched bases: 10. CDR3 length: 19 amino acids. The CDR3 is CASSSGLAGATASTDTQYF. CDR3 nucleotides: TGTGCCAGCAGCTCAGGACTAGCGGGAGCAACTGCAAGCACAGATACGCAGTATTTT.

This clonotype has only a few counts. The V gene is TRBV3-1, the J gene TRBJ2-1, with TRBD2 matching over 8 bases. The CDR3 extends over 14 amino acids. CDR1 and CDR2 (germline): LGHDT, YNNKEL (reference sequence). The trim removed 4 bases at V and 8 bases at J, leaving 7 bases unmatched. The CDR3, as DNA: TGTGCCAGCAGCCCCCGGGGGGGCCTTGATGAGCAGTTCTTC. Encoded protein: CASSPRGGLDEQFF.

Many counts were recorded for this clonotype. This chain links TRBV20-1 with TRBJ2-1; 9 bases are a match to TRBD2. V lost 1 base, J lost 5 bases, and 3 bases stayed unmatched. The CDR3 has 14 amino acids. Germline loops: CDR1 DFQATT, CDR2 SNEGSKA (reference sequence). CDR3 nucleotide sequence: TGCAGTGCTAGAGGCGGGACTAGCAACAATGAGCAGTTCTTC. Protein: CSARGGTSNNEQFF.

This clonotype was detected only a few times. This rearrangement joins TRBV29-1 to TRBJ2-7, with 7 bases identical to TRBD1. The CDR3 runs to 11 residues. Germline V gene lookup returns CDR1 SQVTM and CDR2 ANQGSEA. The DNA of the CDR3 is TGCAGAGTCGGACAGGCAGGCGAGCAGTACTTC. Translated: CRVGQAGEQYF.

V usage is TRBV7-3 and J usage is TRBJ2-1; 8 bases fit TRBD2. The CDR3 runs 15 residues. CDR1 is SGHTA and CDR2 is FQGTGA in the germline V gene. J was trimmed by 4 bases and V by 4 bases; bases with no gene match: 6. In DNA form, the CDR3 reads TGTGCCAGCAGCTCACTCGCGGGGGGTTACAATGAGCAGTTCTTC. It is translated as CASSSLAGGYNEQFF.

This clonotype occurred a few times. This sequence joins TRBV6-2 or TRBV6-3 and TRBJ2-7, with a possible D match to TRBD1 (5 bases). This CDR3 is 12 amino acids long. V lost 6 bases and J lost 3, with 9 bases in between. In germline, CDR1 is MNHEY, CDR2 SVGEGT. CDR3 in amino acids: CASSKGYYEQYF. In DNA, the CDR3 is TGTGCCAGCAGCAAGGGGTACTACGAGCAGTACTTC.

J is TRBJ2-3 and V is TRBV7-3; 7 nucleotides match TRBD2. Germline V gene data show CDR1 as SGHTA and CDR2 as FQGTGA. Trimming removed 8 bases from V and 4 bases from J; junction bases left unmatched: 9. CDR3 length equals 14 residues. The CDR3, as DNA: TGTGCCAGCTCTCCGACGCGGGAGTCAGATACGCAGTATTTT. This codes for CASSPTRESDTQYF.

This clonotype appeared a few times. The chain joins TRBV27 to TRBJ2-7, with D perhaps TRBD1 or TRBD2 (6 bases each). Germline CDR1 is MNHEY and CDR2 is SMNVEV (reference sequence). V was cut by 7 bases and J by 0 bases, with 25 bases left in between. This CDR3 region has 18 residues. The CDR3 is CASTPPIPDRTISYEQYF. CDR3 coding DNA: TGTGCCAGCACCCCACCCATCCCCGACAGGACTATCTCCTACGAGCAGTACTTC.

This clonotype was recorded at least ten times. The chain has TRBV11-3 and TRBJ2-1; 12 bases agree with TRBD2. Germline CDR1 is SGHNT and CDR2 is YENEEA. The V and J ends lost 4 bases and 5 bases, in that order; junction bases with no gene match: 3. This CDR3 comprises 15 residues. CDR3 amino acids: CASSSLAGGHNEQFF. CDR3 nucleotides: TGTGCCAGCAGCTCACTAGCGGGGGGACACAATGAGCAGTTCTTC.